This T cell receptor (beta chain) was found in a study of shared clonotypes between healthy human individuals. Sequencing used immunoSEQ multiplex PCR; TCRdb keeps in-frame clones, though not all of them. The data hold a few hundred thousand clones, with 70% to 85% observed a single time. CDR1 WNHNN and CDR2 SYGVQD come from the germline V gene (reference sequence). The CDR3 extends over 12 amino acids. The V end was cut by 5 bases, the J end by 9 bases, with 10 bases between. Each sample came from a Caucasian adult donor living in Nashville, Tennessee. The chain couples TRBV10-1 to TRBJ2-2; D could derive from TRBD1 or TRBD2 (5 bases each). What was sequenced was PBMCs. The receptor was derived from a woman between 40 and 50 years old in good health. Some clones in this sample may be carry-over from other donors' samples. The CDR3 nucleotides are TGCGCCAGCAGTATGAGGGGCCGGGAGCTGTTTTTT. It codes for CASSMRGRELFF.